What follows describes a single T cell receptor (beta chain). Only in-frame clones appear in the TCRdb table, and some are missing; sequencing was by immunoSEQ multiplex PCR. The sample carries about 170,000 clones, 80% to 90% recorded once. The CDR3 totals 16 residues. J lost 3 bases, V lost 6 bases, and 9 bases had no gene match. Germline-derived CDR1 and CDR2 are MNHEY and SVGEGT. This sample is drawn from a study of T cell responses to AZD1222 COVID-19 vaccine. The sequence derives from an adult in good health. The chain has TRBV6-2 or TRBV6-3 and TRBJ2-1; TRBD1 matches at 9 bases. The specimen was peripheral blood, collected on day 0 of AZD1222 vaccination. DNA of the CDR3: TGTGCCAGCAGCCGGTGGACAGGGGAACTCTACAATGAGCAGTTCTTC. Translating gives CASSRWTGELYNEQFF.